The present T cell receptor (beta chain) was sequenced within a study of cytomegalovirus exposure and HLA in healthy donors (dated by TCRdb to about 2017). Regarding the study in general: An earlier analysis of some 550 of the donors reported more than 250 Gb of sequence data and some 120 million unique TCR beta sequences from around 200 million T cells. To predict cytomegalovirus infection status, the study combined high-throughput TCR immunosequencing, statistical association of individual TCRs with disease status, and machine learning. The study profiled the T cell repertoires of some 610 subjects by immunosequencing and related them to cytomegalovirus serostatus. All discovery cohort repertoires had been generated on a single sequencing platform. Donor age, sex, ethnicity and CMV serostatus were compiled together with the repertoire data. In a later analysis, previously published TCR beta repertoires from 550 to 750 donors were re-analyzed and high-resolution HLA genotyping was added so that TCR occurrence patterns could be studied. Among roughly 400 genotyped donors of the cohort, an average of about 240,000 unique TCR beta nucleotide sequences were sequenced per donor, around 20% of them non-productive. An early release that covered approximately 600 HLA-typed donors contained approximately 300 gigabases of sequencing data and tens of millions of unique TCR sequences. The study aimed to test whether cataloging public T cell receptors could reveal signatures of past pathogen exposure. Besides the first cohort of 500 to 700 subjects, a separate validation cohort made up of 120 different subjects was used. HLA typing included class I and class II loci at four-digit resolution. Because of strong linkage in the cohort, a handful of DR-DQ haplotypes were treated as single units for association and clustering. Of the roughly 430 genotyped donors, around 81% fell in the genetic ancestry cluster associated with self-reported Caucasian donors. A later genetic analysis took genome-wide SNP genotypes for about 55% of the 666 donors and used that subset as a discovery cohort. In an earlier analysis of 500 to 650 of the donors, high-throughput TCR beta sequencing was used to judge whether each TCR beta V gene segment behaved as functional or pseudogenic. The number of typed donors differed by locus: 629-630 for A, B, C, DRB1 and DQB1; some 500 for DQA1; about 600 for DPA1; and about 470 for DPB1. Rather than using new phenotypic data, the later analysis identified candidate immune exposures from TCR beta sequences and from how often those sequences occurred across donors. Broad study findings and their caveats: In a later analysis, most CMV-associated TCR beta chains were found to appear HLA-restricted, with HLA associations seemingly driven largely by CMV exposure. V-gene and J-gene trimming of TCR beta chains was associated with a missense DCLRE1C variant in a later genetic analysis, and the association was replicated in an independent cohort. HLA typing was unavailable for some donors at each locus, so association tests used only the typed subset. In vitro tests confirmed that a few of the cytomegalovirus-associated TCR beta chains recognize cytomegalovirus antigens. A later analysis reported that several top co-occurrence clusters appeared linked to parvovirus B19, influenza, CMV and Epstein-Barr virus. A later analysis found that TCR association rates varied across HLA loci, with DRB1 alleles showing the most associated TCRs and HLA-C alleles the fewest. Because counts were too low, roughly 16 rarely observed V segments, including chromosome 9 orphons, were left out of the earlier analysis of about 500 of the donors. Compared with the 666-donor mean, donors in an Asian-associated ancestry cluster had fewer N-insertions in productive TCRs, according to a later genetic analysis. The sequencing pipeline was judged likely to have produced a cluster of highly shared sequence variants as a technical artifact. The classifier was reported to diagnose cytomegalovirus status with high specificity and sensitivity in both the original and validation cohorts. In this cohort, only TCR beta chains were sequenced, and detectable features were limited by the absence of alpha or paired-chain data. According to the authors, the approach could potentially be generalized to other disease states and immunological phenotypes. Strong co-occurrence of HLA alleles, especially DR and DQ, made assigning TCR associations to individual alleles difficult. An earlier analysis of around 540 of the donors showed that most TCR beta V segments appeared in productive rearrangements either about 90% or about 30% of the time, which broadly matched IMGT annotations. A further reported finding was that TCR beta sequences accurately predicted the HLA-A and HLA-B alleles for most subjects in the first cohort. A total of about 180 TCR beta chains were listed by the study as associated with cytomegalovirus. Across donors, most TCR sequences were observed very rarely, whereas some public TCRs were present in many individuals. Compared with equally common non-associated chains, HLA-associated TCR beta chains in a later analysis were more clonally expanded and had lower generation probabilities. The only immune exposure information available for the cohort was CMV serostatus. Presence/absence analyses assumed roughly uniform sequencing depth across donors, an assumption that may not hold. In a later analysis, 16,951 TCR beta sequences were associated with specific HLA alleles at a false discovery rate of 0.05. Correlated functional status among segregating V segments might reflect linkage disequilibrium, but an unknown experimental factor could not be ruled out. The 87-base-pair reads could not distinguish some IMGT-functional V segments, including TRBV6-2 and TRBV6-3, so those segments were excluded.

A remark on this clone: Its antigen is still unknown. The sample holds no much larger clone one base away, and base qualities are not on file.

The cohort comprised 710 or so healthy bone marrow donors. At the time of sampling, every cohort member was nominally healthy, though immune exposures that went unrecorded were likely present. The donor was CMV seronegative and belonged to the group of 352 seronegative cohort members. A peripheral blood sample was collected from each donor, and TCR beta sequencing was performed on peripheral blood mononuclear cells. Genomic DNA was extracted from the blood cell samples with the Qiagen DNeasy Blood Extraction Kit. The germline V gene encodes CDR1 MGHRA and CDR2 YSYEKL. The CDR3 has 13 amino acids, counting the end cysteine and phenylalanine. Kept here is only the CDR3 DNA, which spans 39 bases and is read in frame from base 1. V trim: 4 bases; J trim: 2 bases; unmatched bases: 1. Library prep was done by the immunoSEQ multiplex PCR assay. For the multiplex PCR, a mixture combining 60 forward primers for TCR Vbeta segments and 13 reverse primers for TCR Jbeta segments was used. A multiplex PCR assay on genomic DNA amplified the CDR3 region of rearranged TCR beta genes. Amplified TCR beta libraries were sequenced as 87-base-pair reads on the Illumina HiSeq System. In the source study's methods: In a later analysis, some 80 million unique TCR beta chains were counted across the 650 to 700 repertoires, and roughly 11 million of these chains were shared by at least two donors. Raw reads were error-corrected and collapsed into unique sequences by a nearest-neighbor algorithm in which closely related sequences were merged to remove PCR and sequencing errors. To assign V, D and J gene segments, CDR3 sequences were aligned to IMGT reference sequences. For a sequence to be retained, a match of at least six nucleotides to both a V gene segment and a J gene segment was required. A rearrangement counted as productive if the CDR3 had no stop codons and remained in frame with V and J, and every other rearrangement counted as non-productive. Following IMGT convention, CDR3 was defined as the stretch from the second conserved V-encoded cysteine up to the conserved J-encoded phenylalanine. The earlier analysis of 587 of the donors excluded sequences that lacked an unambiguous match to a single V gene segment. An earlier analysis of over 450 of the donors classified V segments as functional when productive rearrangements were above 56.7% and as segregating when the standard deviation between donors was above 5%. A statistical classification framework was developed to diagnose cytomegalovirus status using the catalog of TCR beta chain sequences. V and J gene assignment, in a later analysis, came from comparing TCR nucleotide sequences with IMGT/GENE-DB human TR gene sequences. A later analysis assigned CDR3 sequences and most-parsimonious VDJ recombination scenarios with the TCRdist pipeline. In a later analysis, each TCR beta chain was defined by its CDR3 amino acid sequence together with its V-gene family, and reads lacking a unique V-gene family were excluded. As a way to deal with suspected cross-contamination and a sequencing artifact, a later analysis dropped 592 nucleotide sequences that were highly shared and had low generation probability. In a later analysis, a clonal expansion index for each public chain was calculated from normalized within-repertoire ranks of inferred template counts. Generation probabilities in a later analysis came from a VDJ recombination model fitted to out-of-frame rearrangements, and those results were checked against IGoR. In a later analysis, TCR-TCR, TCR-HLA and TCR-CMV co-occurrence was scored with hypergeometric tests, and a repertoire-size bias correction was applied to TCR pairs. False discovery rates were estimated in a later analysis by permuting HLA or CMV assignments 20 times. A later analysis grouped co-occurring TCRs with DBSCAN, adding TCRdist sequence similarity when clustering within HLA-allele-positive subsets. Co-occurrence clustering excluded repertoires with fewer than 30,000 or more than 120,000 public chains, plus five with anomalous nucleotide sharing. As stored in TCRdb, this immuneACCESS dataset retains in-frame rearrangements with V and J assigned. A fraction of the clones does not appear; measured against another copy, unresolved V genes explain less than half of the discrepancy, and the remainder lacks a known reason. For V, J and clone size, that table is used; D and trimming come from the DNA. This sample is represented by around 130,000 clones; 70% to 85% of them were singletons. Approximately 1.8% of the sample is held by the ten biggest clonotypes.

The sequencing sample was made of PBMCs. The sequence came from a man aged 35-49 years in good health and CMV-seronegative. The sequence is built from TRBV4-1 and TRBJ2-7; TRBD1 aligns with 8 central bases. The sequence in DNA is TGCGCCAGCAGCCCGACAGGGGCCTACGAGCAGTACTTC. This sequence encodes CASSPTGAYEQYF.